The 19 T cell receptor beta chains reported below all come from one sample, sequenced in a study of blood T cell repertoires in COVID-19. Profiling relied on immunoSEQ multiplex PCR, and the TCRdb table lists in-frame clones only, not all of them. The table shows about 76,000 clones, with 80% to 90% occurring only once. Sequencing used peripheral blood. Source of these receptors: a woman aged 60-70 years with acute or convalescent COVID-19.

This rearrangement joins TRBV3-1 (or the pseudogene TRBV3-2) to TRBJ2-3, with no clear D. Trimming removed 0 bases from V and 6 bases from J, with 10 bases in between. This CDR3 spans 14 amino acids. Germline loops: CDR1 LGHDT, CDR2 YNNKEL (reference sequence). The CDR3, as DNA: TGTGCCAGCAGCCAAGATAACCGAGCCGATACGCAGTATTTT. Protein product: CASSQDNRADTQYF.

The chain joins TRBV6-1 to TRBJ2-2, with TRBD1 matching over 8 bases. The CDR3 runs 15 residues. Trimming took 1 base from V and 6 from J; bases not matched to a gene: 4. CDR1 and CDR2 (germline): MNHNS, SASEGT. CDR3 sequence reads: CASSEGTGSAGELFF. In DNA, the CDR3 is TGTGCCAGCAGTGAAGGGACAGGGTCGGCCGGGGAGCTGTTTTTT.

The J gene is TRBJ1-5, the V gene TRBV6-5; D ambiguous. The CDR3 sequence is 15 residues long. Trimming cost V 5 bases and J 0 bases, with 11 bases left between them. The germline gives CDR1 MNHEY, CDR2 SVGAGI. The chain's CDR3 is CASSPLVNSNQPQHF. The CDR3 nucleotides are TGTGCCAGCAGTCCGTTAGTGAATAGCAATCAGCCCCAGCATTTT.

CDR3 protein: CASSEQGAANEKLFF. The CDR3 nucleotides are TGTGCCAGCAGTGAACAGGGGGCTGCTAATGAAAAACTGTTTTTT. The chain couples TRBV25-1 to TRBJ1-4; TRBD1 matches 8 bases. Trimming cost V 2 bases and J 3 bases; bases outside gene matches: 2. The germline CDR1 and CDR2 sequences are MGHDK and SYGVNS. The CDR3 runs to 15 residues.

Here the CDR3 DNA reads TGTGCCAGCAGCGTAGGACAGTTGTCGGTAGTCGATGAGCAGTTCTTC. Translating it yields CASSVGQLSVVDEQFF. The rearrangement uses TRBV9 and TRBJ2-1; the D gene is possibly TRBD1 (5 bases). Germline CDR1 is SGDLS and CDR2 is YYNGEE. V lost 0 bases, J lost 8 bases, and 18 bases lay in between. This CDR3 is 16 amino acids long.

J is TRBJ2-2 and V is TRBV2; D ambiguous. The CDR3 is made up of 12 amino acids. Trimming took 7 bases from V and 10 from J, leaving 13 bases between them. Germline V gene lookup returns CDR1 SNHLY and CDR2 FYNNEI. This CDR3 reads CASTSRGQELFF. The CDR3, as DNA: TGTGCCAGCACCAGTCGCGGCCAGGAGCTGTTTTTT. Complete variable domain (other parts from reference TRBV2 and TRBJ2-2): EPEVTQTPSHQVTQMGQEVILRCVPISNHLYFYWYRQILGQKVEFLVSFYNNEISEKSEIFDDQFSVERPDGSNFTLKIRSTKLEDSAMYFCASTSRGQELFFGEGSRLTVL.

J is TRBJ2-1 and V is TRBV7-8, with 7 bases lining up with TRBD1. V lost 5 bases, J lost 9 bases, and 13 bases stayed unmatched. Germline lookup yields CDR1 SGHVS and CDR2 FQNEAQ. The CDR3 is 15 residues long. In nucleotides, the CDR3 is TGTGCCAGCAGCCCCCGGGACAGTTTCATGTCTGAGCAGTTCTTC. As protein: CASSPRDSFMSEQFF. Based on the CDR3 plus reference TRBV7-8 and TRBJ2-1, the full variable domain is GAGVSQSPRYKVAKRGQDVALRCDPISGHVSLFWYQQALGQGPEFLTYFQNEAQLDKSGLPSDRFFAERPEGSVSTLKIQRTQQEDSAVYLCASSPRDSFMSEQFFGPGTRLTVL.

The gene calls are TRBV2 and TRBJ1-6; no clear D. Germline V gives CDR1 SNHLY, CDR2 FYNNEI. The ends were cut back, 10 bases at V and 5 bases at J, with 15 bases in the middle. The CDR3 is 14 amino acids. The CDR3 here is CATTSGTNNSPLHF. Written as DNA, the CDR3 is TGTGCCACCACAAGCGGCACCAATAATTCACCCCTCCACTTT.

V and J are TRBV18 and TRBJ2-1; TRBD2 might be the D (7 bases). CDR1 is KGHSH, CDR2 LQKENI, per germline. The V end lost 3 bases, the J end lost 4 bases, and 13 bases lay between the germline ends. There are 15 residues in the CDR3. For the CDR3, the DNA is TGTGCCAGCTCACCCCTCGGGGGGCCATACAATGAGCAGTTCTTC. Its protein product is CASSPLGGPYNEQFF.

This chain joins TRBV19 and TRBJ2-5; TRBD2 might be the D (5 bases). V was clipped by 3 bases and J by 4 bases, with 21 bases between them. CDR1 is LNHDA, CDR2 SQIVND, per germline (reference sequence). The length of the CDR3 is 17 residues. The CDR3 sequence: CASSIQVGSGGLETQYF. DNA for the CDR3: TGTGCCAGTAGTATCCAGGTAGGGTCAGGAGGCCTAGAGACCCAGTACTTC. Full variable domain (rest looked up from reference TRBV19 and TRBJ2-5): DGGITQSPKYLFRKEGQNVTLSCEQNLNHDAMYWYRQDPGQGLRLIYYSQIVNDFQKGDIAEGYSVSREKKESFPLTVTSAQKNPTAFYLCASSIQVGSGGLETQYFGPGTRLLVL.

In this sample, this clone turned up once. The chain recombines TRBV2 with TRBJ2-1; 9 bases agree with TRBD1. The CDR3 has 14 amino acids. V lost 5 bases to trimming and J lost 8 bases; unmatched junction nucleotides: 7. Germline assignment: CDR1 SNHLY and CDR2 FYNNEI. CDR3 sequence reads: CASSLDRGKDEQFF. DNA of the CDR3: TGTGCCAGCAGTTTAGACAGGGGGAAGGATGAGCAGTTCTTC.

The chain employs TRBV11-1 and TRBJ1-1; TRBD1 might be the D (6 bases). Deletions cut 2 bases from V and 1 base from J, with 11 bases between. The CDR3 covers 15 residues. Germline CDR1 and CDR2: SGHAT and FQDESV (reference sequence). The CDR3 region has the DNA TGTGCCAGCAGCTTAAGGTCAGGGGCGAACACTGAAGCTTTCTTT. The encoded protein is CASSLRSGANTEAFF.

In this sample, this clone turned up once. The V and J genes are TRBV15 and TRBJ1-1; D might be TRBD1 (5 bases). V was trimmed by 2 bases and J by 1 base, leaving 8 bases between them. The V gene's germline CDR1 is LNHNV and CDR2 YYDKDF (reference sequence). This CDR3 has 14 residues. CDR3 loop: CATSRSTGNTEAFF. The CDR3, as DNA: TGTGCCACCAGCAGAAGTACAGGGAACACTGAAGCTTTCTTT.

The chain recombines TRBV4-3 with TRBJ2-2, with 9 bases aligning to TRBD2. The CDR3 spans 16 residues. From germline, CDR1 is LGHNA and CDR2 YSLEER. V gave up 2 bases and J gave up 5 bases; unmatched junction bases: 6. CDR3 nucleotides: TGCGCCAGCAGCCAAACGGGACTAGCTGGAACCGGGGAGCTGTTTTTT. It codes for CASSQTGLAGTGELFF.

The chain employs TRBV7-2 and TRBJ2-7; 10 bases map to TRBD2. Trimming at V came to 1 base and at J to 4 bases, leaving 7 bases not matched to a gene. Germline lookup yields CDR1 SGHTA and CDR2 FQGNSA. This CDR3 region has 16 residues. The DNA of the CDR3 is TGTGCCAGCAGCTTAGGGGCCGGACTAGCGGTATACGAGCAGTACTTC. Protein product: CASSLGAGLAVYEQYF.

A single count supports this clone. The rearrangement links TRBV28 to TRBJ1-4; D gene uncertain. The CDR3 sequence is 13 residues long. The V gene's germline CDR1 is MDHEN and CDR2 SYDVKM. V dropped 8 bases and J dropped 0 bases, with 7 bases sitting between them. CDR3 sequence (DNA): TGTGCCAGCTCCCTCGCAACTAATGAAAAACTGTTTTTT. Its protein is CASSLATNEKLFF.

The CDR3 here is CSVLGTVGTDGYTF. As DNA, the CDR3 is TGCAGCGTTCTTGGGACAGTAGGGACCGATGGCTACACCTTC. This rearrangement joins TRBV29-1 to TRBJ1-2; 7 nucleotides align to TRBD1. The CDR3 runs 14 residues. After removal of 5 bases from V and 6 bases from J, the junction contained 12 bases not matched to a gene. Germline CDR1 SQVTM, CDR2 ANQGSEA. Complete variable domain (other parts from reference TRBV29-1 and TRBJ1-2): SAVISQKPSRDICQRGTSLTIQCQVDSQVTMMFWYRQQPGQSLTLIATANQGSEATYESGFVIDKFPISRPNLTFSTLTVSNMSPEDSSIYLCSVLGTVGTDGYTFGSGTRLTVV.

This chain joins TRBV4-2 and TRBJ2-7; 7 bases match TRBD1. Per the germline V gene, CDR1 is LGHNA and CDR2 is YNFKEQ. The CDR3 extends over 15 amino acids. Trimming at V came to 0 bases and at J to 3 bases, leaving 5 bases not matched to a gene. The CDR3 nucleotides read TGTGCCAGCAGCCAAGATACGACAGGGCTCTACGAGCAGTACTTC. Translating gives CASSQDTTGLYEQYF.

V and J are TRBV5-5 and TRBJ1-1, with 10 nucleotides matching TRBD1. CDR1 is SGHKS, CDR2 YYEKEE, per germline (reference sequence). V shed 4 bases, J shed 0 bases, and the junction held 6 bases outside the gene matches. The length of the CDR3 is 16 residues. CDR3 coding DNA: TGTGCCAGCAGCCCTGGACAGGGGGTGATGAACACTGAAGCTTTCTTT. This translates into CASSPGQGVMNTEAFF.